This T cell receptor (beta chain) was identified in a study of blood T cell repertoires in COVID-19. At the level of the study: The origin of the acute and convalescent COVID-19 samples was the United States, Italy and Spain. In each case, the material was cDNA or gDNA derived from T cells, B-cell-depleted T cells, or PBMCs.

Methods used by the authors: Reference gene primer amplification gave nucleated cell count estimates. Assay: immunoSEQ multiplex PCR; the TCRdb copy retains only in-frame clones and omits some. The DNA gave D and trimming, while V, J and clone size come from that table. The repertoire has about 290,000 clones, around four fifths of them found once; the top ten carry 4.1%. The CDR3 spans 14 residues. This clonotype originated in a woman aged 45-59 years with active or convalescent COVID-19. V is TRBV21-1 and J is TRBJ1-1. TRBV21-1 is labeled a pseudogene. Sequencing was done on a sample of peripheral blood. The DNA for the CDR3 is TGTGCCAGCTGGCAAAGGGGACAAAGGGGGGGAGCTTTCTTT. Its translation: CASWQRGQRGGAFF.